Shown below are 16 T cell receptor beta chains from a single sample sequenced in a study of cytomegalovirus exposure and HLA in healthy donors. The PCR had 60 Vbeta and 13 Jbeta primers. Using immunoSEQ multiplex PCR, the repertoire was profiled, and TCRdb retains in-frame clones only, with some absent. Here the sample spans around 160,000 clones, roughly 77% being singletons. The sequencing sample was made of PBMCs. These receptors came from a young man in good health and CMV-seropositive.

The rearrangement links TRBV7-9 to TRBJ2-7; D is possibly TRBD1 (6 bases). The V gene's germline CDR1 is SEHNR and CDR2 FQNEAQ (reference sequence). This CDR3 spans 13 amino acids. The V and J ends lost 5 bases and 2 bases respectively, with 10 bases between them. CDR3 region: CASSAGQTYEQYV. CDR3 coding DNA: TGTGCCAGCAGCGCAGGACAGACCTACGAGCAGTACGTC.

The chain links TRBV10-1 to TRBJ2-6; 10 positions match TRBD2. Germline V gene lookup returns CDR1 WNHNN and CDR2 SYGVQD (reference sequence). Trimming removed 6 bases from V and 2 bases from J; junction bases left unmatched: 10. The CDR3 spans 18 residues. CDR3 in amino acids: CASSPGASGSTGANVLTF. The CDR3 nucleotides are TGCGCCAGCAGCCCCGGGGCTAGCGGGAGCACTGGGGCCAACGTCCTGACTTTC.

The chain combines TRBV5-1 with TRBJ1-1; D is ambiguous. CDR3 length: 12 residues. Germline V lookup: CDR1 SGHRS, CDR2 YFSETQ. V lost 5 bases and J 0 bases, leaving 5 bases between the germline ends. The CDR3 DNA follows: TGCGCCAGCAGGGGCATGAACACTGAAGCTTTCTTT. Translation gives CASRGMNTEAFF.

The chain joins TRBV11-3 to TRBJ2-1, with 11 bases matching TRBD2. Germline loops: CDR1 SGHNT, CDR2 YENEEA. This CDR3 comprises 15 residues. J gave up 6 bases and V 3 bases, and 4 bases lay outside the gene matches. CDR3 in amino acids: CASSFSTSGTNEQFF. For the CDR3, the DNA is TGTGCCAGCAGCTTTTCGACTAGCGGGACCAATGAGCAGTTCTTC.

The J gene is TRBJ1-1, the V gene TRBV15; TRBD1 might be the D (5 bases). The CDR3 has 16 amino acids. The V end lost 0 bases, the J end lost 1 base, and 12 bases lay between the germline ends. The V gene's germline CDR1 is LNHNV and CDR2 YYDKDF (reference sequence). The CDR3 here is CATSRDWGFRNTEAFF. In DNA form, the CDR3 reads TGTGCCACCAGCAGAGATTGGGGCTTCAGGAACACTGAAGCTTTCTTT.

V usage is TRBV5-4 and J usage is TRBJ1-2, with D tentatively TRBD1 (6 bases). The length of the CDR3 is 15 residues. Trimming removed 4 bases at V and 3 bases at J, with 16 bases between. Germline V gene lookup returns CDR1 SGHNT and CDR2 YYREEE (reference sequence). CDR3 region: CASSPSQGKDYGYTF. CDR3 sequence (DNA): TGTGCCAGCAGCCCCTCACAGGGAAAGGACTATGGCTACACCTTC. The whole variable domain, filled in from reference TRBV5-4 and TRBJ1-2, reads ETGVTQSPTHLIKTRGQQVTLRCSSQSGHNTVSWYQQALGQGPQFIFQYYREEENGRGNFPPRFSGLQFPNYSSELNVNALELDDSALYLCASSPSQGKDYGYTFGSGTRLTVV.

The chain has TRBV6-6 and TRBJ2-7; 10 bases match TRBD1. The CDR3 has 13 amino acids. Germline lookup yields CDR1 MNHNY and CDR2 SVGAGI (reference sequence). The trim removed 6 bases at V and 2 bases at J, leaving 1 base unmatched. CDR3 DNA sequence: TGTGCCAGCAGGACAGGGGGCGCCTACGAGCAGTACGTC. This translates into CASRTGGAYEQYV.

This rearrangement joins TRBV5-1 to TRBJ1-1; TRBD1 might be the D (5 bases). Trimming took off 4 bases at V and 1 base at J, with 11 bases between the two ends. CDR1 SGHRS and CDR2 YFSETQ come from the germline V gene. CDR3 length: 14 residues. CDR3 sequence reads: CASSLTTANTEAFF. The CDR3 nucleotides read TGCGCCAGCAGCCTAACGACAGCGAACACTGAAGCTTTCTTT.

As to this clone: The same CDR3 is also encoded by other DNA sequences in this sample. The chain links TRBV9 to TRBJ1-2; D ambiguous. The germline V gene has CDR1 SGDLS and CDR2 YYNGEE. Trimming pared 0 bases from V and 8 bases from J, leaving 11 bases between. The CDR3 runs to 13 residues. Written as DNA, the CDR3 is TGTGCCAGCAGCGTAGGTGCAGGAGGGGGCTACACCTTC. It codes for CASSVGAGGGYTF.

Turning to this clone: Other DNA sequences in this specimen translate into the identical CDR3. This chain joins TRBV15 and TRBJ2-6; D may be TRBD2 (6 bases). Trimming took 2 bases from V and 1 from J, leaving 15 bases between them. CDR3 length: 18 amino acids. CDR1 is LNHNV and CDR2 is YYDKDF in the germline V gene (reference sequence). Written as DNA, the CDR3 is TGTGCCACCAGCAGATCCGGGACTGGCACTTCTGGGGCCAACGTCCTGACTTTC. Translated, it gives CATSRSGTGTSGANVLTF.

The V gene is TRBV27, the J gene TRBJ1-2; possible D gene TRBD1, 6 bases. Trimming took off 0 bases at V and 7 bases at J, with 15 bases between the two ends. The CDR3 contains 15 residues. Germline assignment: CDR1 MNHEY and CDR2 SMNVEV (reference sequence). CDR3 amino acids: CASSLSGGRRGGYTF. The CDR3, as DNA: TGTGCCAGCAGTTTATCGGGGGGGCGCAGGGGTGGCTACACCTTC.

The chain has TRBV13 and TRBJ1-2; D is undetermined. This CDR3 spans 14 amino acids. Trimming stripped 0 bases from V and 5 bases from J, with 10 bases between. The germline CDR1 and CDR2 sequences are PRHDT and FYEKMQ (reference sequence). The CDR3 coding sequence is TGTGCCAGCAGCTTAGGCAGTGGGCAATATGGCTACACCTTC. Protein product: CASSLGSGQYGYTF. The full variable domain, completed using reference TRBV13 and TRBJ1-2, is AAGVIQSPRHLIKEKRETATLKCYPIPRHDTVYWYQQGPGQDPQFLISFYEKMQSDKGSIPDRFSAQQFSDYHSELNMSSLELGDSALYFCASSLGSGQYGYTFGSGTRLTVV.

CDR3 loop: CASSPATEGEQYV. DNA for the CDR3: TGTGCCAGCAGCCCCGCGACAGAAGGCGAGCAGTACGTC. The genes are TRBV7-9 and TRBJ2-7; perhaps TRBD1 as D (5 bases). The V and J ends lost 5 bases and 6 bases respectively, with 14 bases between them. Germline CDR1 SEHNR, CDR2 FQNEAQ (reference sequence). This CDR3 spans 13 amino acids.

This sequence joins TRBV6-6 and TRBJ1-1; 8 positions agree with TRBD1. Germline V gives CDR1 MNHNY, CDR2 SVGAGI (reference sequence). After removal of 0 bases from V and 3 bases from J, the junction contained 3 bases not matched to a gene. There are 15 residues in the CDR3. CDR3 sequence: CASSYSHRGDTEAFF. The CDR3 region has the DNA TGTGCCAGCAGTTACTCTCACAGGGGGGACACTGAAGCTTTCTTT.

This clone was counted a few times. V usage is TRBV11-3 and J usage is TRBJ2-1; 8 bases map to TRBD2. CDR1 is SGHNT, CDR2 YENEEA, per germline. V was pared by 5 bases and J by 1 base, with 10 bases of the junction left unmatched. The CDR3 totals 17 residues. The CDR3 loop is CASSAFSGIVSYNEQFF. As DNA, the CDR3 is TGTGCCAGCAGCGCGTTTAGCGGGATAGTGTCCTACAATGAGCAGTTCTTC.

V is TRBV7-9 and J is TRBJ2-3; D remains ambiguous. The CDR3 has 13 residues. V was clipped by 7 bases and J by 4 bases, with 12 bases between them. Germline V gene data show CDR1 as SEHNR and CDR2 as FQNEAQ (reference sequence). The CDR3 here is CASTRAGSDTQYF. Here the CDR3 DNA reads TGTGCCAGCACCCGAGCCGGGTCAGATACGCAGTATTTT.